What follows are 32 T cell receptor beta chains derived from one specimen sequenced in a study. TCRdb passed the 5' RACE reads through MiXCR, listing each CDR3 protein once. The repertoire holds 50,000 to 80,000 distinct CDR3 sequences, under 25% seen once, with under 3.5% in the top ten. Sequencing used memory CD4+ T cells sorted from a lymph node. Stated subset: memory CD4+ T cells, CD4+CD45RO+CD25-. The receptor set was obtained from a female donor with breast cancer.

The chain carries TRBV6-5 and TRBJ2-3, with 7 positions matching TRBD2. V lost 6 bases and J lost 5; bases outside the gene matches: 14. Germline V lookup: CDR1 MNHEY, CDR2 SVGAGI. The CDR3 is 16 amino acids. The CDR3 reads CASSPTGTGRGDTQYF. CDR3 nucleotide sequence: TGTGCCAGCAGCCCCACCGGGACGGGGAGGGGAGATACGCAGTATTTT.

The V and J genes are TRBV29-1 and TRBJ2-7; D not resolved. Trimming removed 6 bases from V and 2 bases from J, with 8 bases in between. The CDR3 extends over 11 amino acids. Germline V lookup: CDR1 SQVTM, CDR2 ANQGSEA. CDR3 sequence: CSVLVTYEQYF. The CDR3 DNA sequence: TGCAGCGTCCTCGTAACCTACGAGCAGTACTTC.

This clonotype has a handful of counts. The rearrangement links TRBV5-6 to TRBJ1-1; no reliable D call. The CDR3 consists of 13 residues. Germline CDR1 SGHDT, CDR2 YYEEEE. Trimming took 2 bases from V and 3 from J, leaving 8 bases between them. CDR3 DNA sequence: TGTGCCAGCAGCTTAGGACTGTACACTGAAGCTTTCTTT. Translating gives CASSLGLYTEAFF.

Regarding this clonotype: Relative to the germline gene, one junction end is altered; a read error may explain this. The chain carries TRBV6-2 or TRBV6-3 and TRBJ1-2, with D possibly TRBD1 on 5 matching bases. The germline V gene encodes CDR1 MNHEY and CDR2 SVGEGT. The CDR3 spans 14 residues. Here the CDR3 reads CASGYPGVNYGYTF. The DNA of the CDR3 is TGTGCCAGCGGTTACCCGGGGGTTAACTATGGCTACACCTTC.

This chain links TRBV5-1 with TRBJ1-1; tentatively, D is TRBD1 (6 bases). Germline V gene lookup returns CDR1 SGHRS and CDR2 YFSETQ. The CDR3 is made up of 14 amino acids. V lost 4 bases and J 1 base, leaving 11 bases between the germline ends. As DNA, the CDR3 is TGCGCCAGCAGCGAACCGGGACAGAACACTGAAGCTTTCTTT. Translating it yields CASSEPGQNTEAFF. The variable domain in full, with the rest retrieved from reference TRBV5-1 and TRBJ1-1, is KAGVTQTPRYLIKTRGQQVTLSCSPISGHRSVSWYQQTPGQGLQFLFEYFSETQRNKGNFPGRFSGRQFSNSRSEMNVSTLELGDSALYLCASSEPGQNTEAFFGQGTRLTVV.

This chain links TRBV7-2 with TRBJ2-5; 9 bases match TRBD1. CDR3 length: 17 residues. Germline assignment: CDR1 SGHTA and CDR2 FQGNSA. The V gene end was trimmed by 5 bases and the J gene end by 5 bases; junction bases not matched to a gene: 15. The CDR3 here is CASSQNKGTGTPETQYF. The DNA of the CDR3 is TGTGCCAGCAGCCAGAACAAAGGGACAGGGACCCCGGAGACCCAGTACTTC.

The chain employs TRBV24-1 and TRBJ2-1; D is uncertain. In germline, CDR1 is KGHDR, CDR2 SFDVKD. Between the trimmed V and J ends, which lost 9 bases and 0 bases, there was a span of 14 bases. The CDR3 length is 15 residues. The CDR3 DNA sequence: TGTGCCACCGCCCCACTTGGCGGCTCCTACAATGAGCAGTTCTTC. It yields the protein CATAPLGGSYNEQFF.

Only a few counts were recorded for this clonotype. This sequence joins TRBV7-2 and TRBJ2-1, with 13 bases identical to TRBD2. The CDR3 has 18 residues. Germline values: CDR1 SGHTA, CDR2 FQGNSA. J gave up 5 bases and V 2 bases, and 9 bases lay outside the gene matches. This CDR3 reads CASSLRWTSGRYDNEQFF. In DNA, the CDR3 is TGTGCCAGCAGCTTACGCTGGACTAGCGGGAGATACGACAATGAGCAGTTCTTC.

This clonotype was observed a handful of times. This chain links TRBV7-2 with TRBJ1-5, with TRBD1 matching over 7 bases. This CDR3 contains 14 residues. The germline V gene has CDR1 SGHTA and CDR2 FQGNSA. V lost 4 bases to trimming and J lost 3 bases; unmatched junction nucleotides: 3. CDR3 amino acids: CASSWRGPNQPQHF. DNA for the CDR3: TGTGCCAGCAGCTGGAGGGGGCCCAATCAGCCCCAGCATTTT.

This chain joins TRBV12-3 or TRBV12-4 and TRBJ2-7; no clear D gene. This CDR3 is built from 14 residues. V lost 5 bases and J 2 bases, leaving 13 bases between the germline ends. CDR3 in amino acids: CASSPDGFPYEQYF. The CDR3 coding sequence is TGTGCCAGCAGTCCTGACGGATTCCCCTACGAGCAGTACTTC.

The genes are TRBV11-2 and TRBJ1-2, with 7 positions matching TRBD1. The trim removed 4 bases at V and 5 bases at J, leaving 16 bases unmatched. Germline V gene sequence: CDR1 SGHAT, CDR2 FQNNGV. CDR3 size: 17 residues. CDR3 coding DNA: TGTGCCAGCAGCTCCAATAGGGGACAGACGCGGGGATATGGCTACACCTTC. This gives the protein CASSSNRGQTRGYGYTF.

This clonotype was counted only a few times. The chain uses TRBV6-5 and TRBJ2-1, with TRBD2 identical over 9 bases. Germline values: CDR1 MNHEY, CDR2 SVGAGI. The CDR3 covers 13 residues. Losses at the gene ends were 6 bases for V and 12 bases for J; bases not matched to a gene: 9. CDR3 nucleotide sequence: TGTGCCAGCAGCCCCCAAGCGGGAGGCGGGCAGTTCTTC. This gives the protein CASSPQAGGGQFF.

This chain joins TRBV20-1 and TRBJ1-1; no firm D call. Between the trimmed V and J ends, which lost 1 base and 1 base, there was a span of 10 bases. From germline, CDR1 is DFQATT and CDR2 SNEGSKA (reference sequence). This CDR3 contains 14 residues. The CDR3 DNA sequence: TGCAGTGCTAGAGTGGAGCTAGGGAACACTGAAGCTTTCTTT. Translating gives CSARVELGNTEAFF.

This clonotype was counted only a few times. V gene TRBV28 combines with J gene TRBJ2-3; possible D gene TRBD1, 7 bases. Trimming shortened V by 6 bases and J by 6 bases, and 22 bases separated the two germline ends. This CDR3 comprises 16 residues. In germline, CDR1 is MDHEN, CDR2 SYDVKM. The chain's CDR3 is CASSRQGGGKSDTQYF. The CDR3 DNA follows: TGTGCCAGCAGCCGTCAGGGGGGCGGGAAGTCGGATACGCAGTATTTT.

J is TRBJ2-1 and V is TRBV12-3 or TRBV12-4; D not resolved. Trimming left V 3 bases short and J 6 bases short, with 15 bases between. The CDR3 is 15 amino acids. CDR3 protein: CASSFTNLVVNEQFF. The CDR3 region has the DNA TGTGCCAGCAGTTTTACTAACCTAGTTGTCAATGAGCAGTTCTTC.

This clonotype has just a few counts. The chain combines TRBV5-4 with TRBJ2-1; no reliable D call. Germline CDR1 is SGHNT and CDR2 is YYREEE (reference sequence). The CDR3 is 15 residues long. Trimming shortened V by 4 bases and J by 4 bases, and 15 bases separated the two germline ends. CDR3 in DNA: TGTGCCAGCAGCCCGAGTGGGGATCTTTACAATGAGCAGTTCTTC. It is translated as CASSPSGDLYNEQFF.

The chain joins TRBV5-1 to TRBJ2-1; D assignment may be TRBD1 or TRBD2 (5 bases each). Germline-derived CDR1 and CDR2 are SGHRS and YFSETQ. V was pared by 4 bases and J by 8 bases, with 19 bases between. The CDR3 runs 15 residues. The CDR3 sequence is CASSPKRDHVDEQFF. The CDR3 coding sequence is TGCGCCAGCAGCCCGAAAAGGGACCATGTCGATGAGCAGTTCTTC.

The genes are TRBV7-6 and TRBJ2-3; TRBD1 aligns across 7 bases. Germline-derived CDR1 and CDR2 are SGHVS and FNYEAQ. V dropped 3 bases and J dropped 6; count of bases not matched to a gene: 9. CDR3 length: 15 amino acids. The CDR3: CASSLGQTSRDTQYF. CDR3 nucleotides: TGTGCCAGCAGCTTGGGACAGACAAGTCGTGATACGCAGTATTTT.

This clonotype was seen only a few times. The chain joins TRBV5-1 to TRBJ1-6, with 11 positions matching TRBD1. This CDR3 has 19 amino acids. Looked up from germline, CDR1 is SGHRS and CDR2 is YFSETQ. V shed 0 bases, J shed 3 bases, and the junction held 8 bases outside the gene matches. CDR3 DNA sequence: TGCGCCAGCAGCTTGGCCCCGGGACAGGGGGGACGCTATAATTCACCCCTCCACTTT. It codes for CASSLAPGQGGRYNSPLHF.

This clonotype showed up just a few times. The chain combines TRBV15 with TRBJ2-5; no clear D gene. This CDR3 is built from 18 residues. Germline lookup yields CDR1 LNHNV and CDR2 YYDKDF (reference sequence). The ends were cut back, 0 bases at V and 3 bases at J, with 20 bases in the middle. CDR3 protein: CATSRDISGSPTEETQYF. The CDR3 DNA is TGTGCCACCAGCAGAGATATTTCTGGATCACCAACCGAAGAGACCCAGTACTTC.

The V call is TRBV29-1, the J call TRBJ1-1, with 7 bases aligning to TRBD1. The CDR3 covers 14 residues. The germline CDR1 and CDR2 sequences are SQVTM and ANQGSEA. The trim removed 7 bases at V and 6 bases at J, leaving 14 bases unmatched. This CDR3 is CSAQSGTVYAEAFF. The CDR3 DNA reads TGCAGCGCCCAATCCGGGACAGTCTACGCTGAAGCTTTCTTT.

The chain combines TRBV7-2 with TRBJ1-5; D is possibly TRBD1 (5 bases). In germline, CDR1 is SGHTA, CDR2 FQGNSA. The CDR3 contains 13 residues. Trimming removed 5 bases from V and 7 bases from J, with 12 bases in between. DNA for the CDR3: TGTGCCAGCAGCGAAGGGGAAGGGCAGCCCCAGCATTTT. Protein product: CASSEGEGQPQHF. Complete variable domain (other parts from reference TRBV7-2 and TRBJ1-5): GAGVSQSPSNKVTEKGKDVELRCDPISGHTALYWYRQSLGQGLEFLIYFQGNSAPDKSGLPSDRFSAERTGGSVSTLTIQRTQQEDSAVYLCASSEGEGQPQHFGDGTRLSIL.

In this sample, this clonotype turned up a few times. The rearrangement uses TRBV7-2 and TRBJ1-1; TRBD1 might be the D (5 bases). Germline CDR1 SGHTA, CDR2 FQGNSA. V was trimmed by 0 bases and J by 0 bases, leaving 8 bases between them. CDR3 size: 15 residues. Written as DNA, the CDR3 is TGTGCCAGCAGCTTAGCGAGGGACGTGAACACTGAAGCTTTCTTT. Translated: CASSLARDVNTEAFF.

The genes are TRBV5-1 and TRBJ2-5; weak D call: TRBD1 (6 bases). Trimming took 6 bases from V and 5 from J, leaving 17 bases between them. The CDR3 sequence is 14 residues long. Germline CDR1 SGHRS, CDR2 YFSETQ. CDR3: CASTEGDGEETQYF. The CDR3 bases are TGCGCCAGCACAGAGGGGGACGGGGAGGAGACCCAGTACTTC. Looking up the rest from reference TRBV5-1 and TRBJ2-5 gives the full variable domain: KAGVTQTPRYLIKTRGQQVTLSCSPISGHRSVSWYQQTPGQGLQFLFEYFSETQRNKGNFPGRFSGRQFSNSRSEMNVSTLELGDSALYLCASTEGDGEETQYFGPGTRLLVL.

CDR3: CASSPLRGRADTGELFF. The CDR3, as DNA: TGTGCCAGCAGTCCCCTCCGCGGGAGGGCGGACACCGGGGAGCTGTTTTTT. V is TRBV28 and J is TRBJ2-2, with 9 bases matching TRBD2. CDR1 is MDHEN, CDR2 SYDVKM, per germline. There are 17 residues in the CDR3. J gave up 3 bases and V 5 bases, and 10 bases lay outside the gene matches.

On this clonotype itself: One end of the junction does not line up with germline, which may come from a read error. The rearrangement links TRBV3-1 to TRBJ1-2; no firm D call. The CDR3 extends over 15 amino acids. Germline V gene data show CDR1 as LGHDT and CDR2 as YNNKEL (reference sequence). In DNA, the CDR3 is TGTGCCACCAGCCAAAATGGCGCTGGCGGCTATGGCTACACCTTC. The encoded protein is CATSQNGAGGYGYTF.

This chain connects TRBV6-5 to TRBJ1-1; D unclear. The germline V gene encodes CDR1 MNHEY and CDR2 SVGAGI. CDR3 length: 17 residues. V was clipped by 4 bases and J by 0 bases, with 18 bases between them. Here the CDR3 reads CASSLRAGKAMNTEAFF. The DNA for the CDR3 is TGTGCCAGCAGTTTGAGGGCGGGTAAGGCAATGAACACTGAAGCTTTCTTT.

CDR3 nucleotide sequence: TGTGCCAGTTGCCCTCTAGGGTCCTTCGTCAATGAGCAGTTCTTC. Amino acid sequence: CASCPLGSFVNEQFF. This chain uses TRBV6-2 or TRBV6-3 with TRBJ2-1; D unresolved. Germline V gene sequence: CDR1 MNHEY, CDR2 SVGEGT. The V gene lost 9 bases and the J gene lost 6 bases, with 21 bases spanning the gap. The CDR3 covers 15 residues.

DNA for the CDR3: TGTGCCAGCAGCAAATCCGGCCTCTGGGGCGAGCAGTACTTC. Encoded protein: CASSKSGLWGEQYF. The V gene is TRBV7-9, the J gene TRBJ2-7, with unresolved D. V was trimmed by 5 bases and J by 6 bases, leaving 17 bases between them. The CDR3 covers 14 residues. Germline CDR1 SEHNR, CDR2 FQNEAQ (reference sequence).

This clonotype was counted at least ten times. Here the CDR3 reads CASSPDYNEQFF. The CDR3 nucleotides are TGCGCCAGCAGCCCCGATTACAATGAGCAGTTCTTC. V usage is TRBV5-1 and J usage is TRBJ2-1, with unresolved D. V was clipped by 4 bases and J by 4 bases, with 6 bases between them. CDR1 is SGHRS, CDR2 YFSETQ, per germline. The CDR3 sequence is 12 residues long.

This clonotype occurred many times. This chain connects TRBV7-9 to TRBJ2-2, with 8 positions matching TRBD1. The trim removed 8 bases at V and 3 bases at J, leaving 8 bases unmatched. The germline V gene has CDR1 SEHNR and CDR2 FQNEAQ (reference sequence). The CDR3 extends over 15 amino acids. Here the CDR3 reads CASDPGTGHTGELFF. The CDR3 DNA sequence: TGTGCCAGCGACCCCGGGACAGGTCACACCGGGGAGCTGTTTTTT.

There are a few counts of this clonotype. J is TRBJ2-7 and V is TRBV7-8; 8 bases match TRBD2. V shed 4 bases, J shed 0 bases, and the junction held 5 bases outside the gene matches. The germline V gene has CDR1 SGHVS and CDR2 FQNEAQ. The CDR3 is made up of 15 amino acids. DNA for the CDR3: TGTGCCAGCAGCTCATTAGCGGGATACTCCTACGAGCAGTACTTC. Its translation: CASSSLAGYSYEQYF.